These 24 T cell receptor beta chains share one sample of origin, sequenced in a study of T cell repertoires in cytomegalovirus infection. Via MiXCR, TCRdb re-called the reads, giving one row per CDR3 protein. Of 900,000 to 950,000 distinct CDR3 sequences in the sample, roughly 31% are singletons; the top ten hold over 13%. These receptors have no known antigen. The sequenced sample was cultured CD8+ T cells from PBMCs, obtained from culture after CMV antigen stimulation. These receptors were obtained from a human donor in good health (CMV status not recorded). Some clones in this sample may be carry-over from other donors' samples.

V is TRBV6-5 and J is TRBJ2-7; D possibly uses TRBD1 or TRBD2 (5 bases each). V was shortened by 0 bases and J by 6 bases, with 9 bases between the two germline ends. CDR3 length: 13 amino acids. Germline V gives CDR1 MNHEY, CDR2 SVGAGI. CDR3 sequence: CASSYSAGSEQYF. CDR3 nucleotides: TGTGCCAGCAGTTACTCAGCAGGGAGCGAGCAGTACTTC.

The count of this clonotype is one. This chain connects TRBV12-3 or TRBV12-4 to TRBJ2-7; 12 bases are a match to TRBD2. CDR3 size: 15 residues. The junction had 5 bases not matched to a gene; V was cut back by 5 bases and J by 3 bases. As DNA, the CDR3 is TGTGCCAGCAGTCGGACTAGCGGGGCCAACTACGAGCAGTACTTC. Protein product: CASSRTSGANYEQYF.

This clonotype was seen a few times. The V and J genes are TRBV29-1 and TRBJ1-1; TRBD1 might be the D (5 bases). CDR1 is SQVTM, CDR2 ANQGSEA, per germline. The V gene lost 8 bases and the J gene lost 7 bases, with 20 bases spanning the gap. The CDR3 is 13 amino acids. The CDR3 spells CSSLARDGSEAFF. DNA of the CDR3: TGCAGCTCATTGGCCCGGGACGGTAGTGAAGCTTTCTTT.

The gene calls are TRBV7-6 and TRBJ2-2, with TRBD2 identical over 12 bases. Germline V lookup: CDR1 SGHVS, CDR2 FNYEAQ. CDR3 length equals 16 residues. Unmatched junction bases numbered 6, after V lost 5 bases and J lost 5 bases. The CDR3 region has the DNA TGTGCCAGCAGCCCCCCTAGCGGGGGGGTAACCGGGGAGCTGTTTTTT. This translates into CASSPPSGGVTGELFF.

This clonotype was counted only a few times. This chain joins TRBV7-9 and TRBJ2-2, with D possibly TRBD2 on 6 matching bases. There are 14 residues in the CDR3. The V and J ends lost 10 bases and 4 bases respectively, with 16 bases between them. Germline V gene data show CDR1 as SEHNR and CDR2 as FQNEAQ (reference sequence). CDR3 amino acids: CAIPRRGGTGELFF. The CDR3 region has the DNA TGTGCCATCCCCCGGCGGGGTGGCACCGGGGAGCTGTTTTTT.

This clonotype turned up a few times. V gene TRBV6-2 or TRBV6-3 combines with J gene TRBJ1-6; 10 positions agree with TRBD1. The CDR3 totals 14 residues. Trimming took 5 bases from V and 9 from J; bases not matched to a gene: 4. Germline CDR1 and CDR2: MNHEY and SVGEGT. DNA for the CDR3: TGTGCCAGCAGTCAGACAGGGGGCAGTTCACCCCTCCACTTT. Translating it yields CASSQTGGSSPLHF.

The chain couples TRBV6-1 to TRBJ2-7, with D tentatively TRBD1 or TRBD2 (5 bases each). The V gene's germline CDR1 is MNHNS and CDR2 SASEGT. CDR3 length equals 14 residues. CDR3 sequence reads: CVSSTWDDSYEQYV. CDR3 DNA: TGTGTCAGCAGTACCTGGGACGACTCCTACGAGCAGTACGTC.

The CDR3 sequence is CASSFTGMSYEQYF. The CDR3 DNA reads as TGTGCCAGCAGCTTCACAGGGATGTCCTACGAGCAGTACTTC. The chain joins TRBV7-8 to TRBJ2-7; TRBD1 is a possible D gene (6 bases). Trimming shortened V by 3 bases and J by 1 base, and 10 bases separated the two germline ends. CDR3 size: 14 residues. Looked up from germline, CDR1 is SGHVS and CDR2 is FQNEAQ.

CDR3 amino acids: CASRDTLGGGNQPQHF. The CDR3 DNA follows: TGTGCCAGCAGGGACACACTCGGTGGCGGCAATCAGCCCCAGCATTTT. The chain carries TRBV27 and TRBJ1-5, with D maybe TRBD1 (5 bases). With 6 bases removed from V and 2 bases from J, the gap between germline ends came to 17 bases. The CDR3 extends over 16 amino acids. The germline V gene encodes CDR1 MNHEY and CDR2 SMNVEV (reference sequence).

This clonotype was seen ten or more times. This rearrangement joins TRBV7-6 to TRBJ1-3; 7 nucleotides align to TRBD1. Germline V gives CDR1 SGHVS, CDR2 FNYEAQ. V was pared by 5 bases and J by 6 bases, with 4 bases of the junction left unmatched. This CDR3 has 13 residues. The CDR3 sequence: CASSEGQPNTIYF. DNA for the CDR3: TGTGCCAGCAGCGAGGGACAGCCAAACACCATATATTTT.

This clonotype showed up just a few times. This chain links TRBV4-2 with TRBJ1-4; weak D call: TRBD1 (5 bases). The CDR3 is made up of 12 amino acids. Trimming stripped 4 bases from V and 8 bases from J, with 8 bases between. Germline-derived CDR1 and CDR2 are LGHNA and YNFKEQ. As DNA, the CDR3 is TGTGCCAGCAGCCCAAGGGACGAAAAACTGTTTTTT. Protein: CASSPRDEKLFF.

A few counts support this clonotype. This rearrangement joins TRBV20-1 to TRBJ2-5; no firm D call. Germline CDR1 DFQATT, CDR2 SNEGSKA (reference sequence). V was shortened by 3 bases and J by 7 bases, with 15 bases between the two germline ends. The CDR3 has 13 residues. In nucleotides, the CDR3 is TGCAGTGCTAGCCAACCTAGTACGGGGACCCAGTACTTC. Translated: CSASQPSTGTQYF.

This chain uses TRBV29-1 with TRBJ1-5, with 8 bases lining up with TRBD1. The junction had 6 bases not matched to a gene; V was cut back by 6 bases and J by 2 bases. Germline V gene data show CDR1 as SQVTM and CDR2 as ANQGSEA. CDR3 length: 14 residues. CDR3 sequence reads: CSVSTGEGNQPQHF. The CDR3 DNA reads TGCAGCGTATCGACAGGGGAGGGCAATCAGCCCCAGCATTTT.

The chain uses TRBV6-6 and TRBJ1-4, with a weak D call TRBD1 (6 bases). Trimming stripped 6 bases from V and 14 bases from J, with 25 bases between. CDR1 is MNHNY, CDR2 SVGAGI, per germline (reference sequence). The CDR3 runs to 15 residues. The CDR3, as DNA: TGTGCCAGCAGACAGGGCGCCGGGCCGGGTCGCGGCCTGTTTTTT. This codes for CASRQGAGPGRGLFF.

Turning to this clonotype: A read error may account for a junction end that differs from germline. V and J are TRBV11-1 and TRBJ2-1; D is ambiguous. Per germline, CDR1 SGHAT and CDR2 FQDESV (reference sequence). The CDR3 has 15 amino acids. The CDR3 DNA reads as TGTTCCAGCAGTTCCGACATAAGCTCCTACAATGAGCAGTTCTTC. This gives the protein CSSSSDISSYNEQFF.

This clonotype showed up just a few times. This sequence joins TRBV10-3 and TRBJ1-1; tentatively, D is TRBD1 (6 bases). The CDR3 is 14 residues long. Germline V gene data show CDR1 as ENHRY and CDR2 as SYGVKD. Deletions cut 3 bases from V and 1 base from J, with 9 bases between. DNA of the CDR3: TGTGCCATCAGTGATCCGGGACAGAACACTGAAGCTTTCTTT. Amino acids: CAISDPGQNTEAFF.

The V and J genes are TRBV6-2 or TRBV6-3 and TRBJ1-1; D remains ambiguous. From germline, CDR1 is MNHEY and CDR2 SVGEGT. CDR3 length: 13 residues. V was clipped by 6 bases and J by 6 bases, with 14 bases between them. CDR3 region: CASSRRREAEAFF. CDR3 in DNA: TGTGCCAGCAGCAGACGAAGGGAGGCTGAAGCTTTCTTT.

Only one count was recorded for this clonotype. The chain carries TRBV24-1 and TRBJ1-6; tentatively, D is TRBD1 (6 bases). Trimming removed 3 bases from V and 0 bases from J, with 14 bases in between. The CDR3 runs to 18 residues. Germline CDR1 KGHDR, CDR2 SFDVKD. CDR3 sequence: CATSDPRTVSSYNSPLHF. CDR3 nucleotides: TGTGCCACCAGTGATCCCCGGACAGTAAGCTCCTATAATTCACCCCTCCACTTT.

This clonotype was detected a few times. The chain links TRBV11-2 to TRBJ1-1, with D perhaps matching TRBD1 (5 bases). The V end was cut by 5 bases, the J end by 10 bases, with 26 bases between. Per the germline V gene, CDR1 is SGHAT and CDR2 is FQNNGV. This CDR3 region has 16 residues. The CDR3 spells CASSSGAEKSGSGAFF. The CDR3 DNA is TGTGCCAGCAGCAGTGGGGCGGAGAAATCCGGTTCAGGAGCTTTCTTT.

A few counts support this clonotype. The chain combines TRBV7-9 with TRBJ2-1; 11 bases are a match to TRBD2. V trimming: 5 bases; J trimming: 0 bases; junction bases outside the gene matches: 6. This CDR3 is 17 amino acids long. Germline V CDR1 and CDR2: SEHNR, FQNEAQ (reference sequence). For the CDR3, the DNA is TGTGCCAGCAGCATTCCTAGCGGGGGGAACTCCTACAATGAGCAGTTCTTC. Protein: CASSIPSGGNSYNEQFF.

The chain uses TRBV4-2 and TRBJ2-3; 13 bases are a match to TRBD2. The ends lost 0 bases at V and 4 bases at J; junction bases unmatched: 7. The V gene's germline CDR1 is LGHNA and CDR2 YNFKEQ. The CDR3 runs to 18 residues. The chain's CDR3 is CASSQDSTSGGAADTQYF. CDR3 in DNA: TGTGCCAGCAGCCAAGATTCAACTAGCGGGGGGGCAGCAGATACGCAGTATTTT.

This sequence joins TRBV7-6 and TRBJ1-5; 7 bases line up with TRBD1. Germline loops: CDR1 SGHVS, CDR2 FNYEAQ. V trimming: 0 bases; J trimming: 6 bases; junction bases outside the gene matches: 5. This CDR3 is 15 amino acids long. The CDR3 reads CASSLAGDSLQPQHF. CDR3 in DNA: TGTGCCAGCAGCTTAGCGGGGGACAGTCTTCAGCCCCAGCATTTT. Based on the CDR3 plus reference TRBV7-6 and TRBJ1-5, the full variable domain is GAGVSQSPRYKVTKRGQDVALRCDPISGHVSLYWYRQALGQGPEFLTYFNYEAQQDKSGLPNDRFSAERPEGSISTLTIQRTEQRDSAMYRCASSLAGDSLQPQHFGDGTRLSIL.

The CDR3 is CASSLGGWNSNQPQHF. The DNA for the CDR3 is TGTGCCAGCAGCTTGGGAGGCTGGAATAGCAATCAGCCCCAGCATTTT. The chain links TRBV7-6 to TRBJ1-5; unclear D gene. The V end lost 3 bases, the J end lost 0 bases, and 12 bases lay between the germline ends. Germline V lookup: CDR1 SGHVS, CDR2 FNYEAQ. The CDR3 has 16 amino acids.

This clonotype came up a few times. The chain recombines TRBV7-6 with TRBJ2-1; 11 nucleotides align to TRBD2. This CDR3 is 16 amino acids long. The V segment lost 4 bases and the J segment 10 bases; nucleotides outside the gene matches: 12. CDR1 SGHVS and CDR2 FNYEAQ come from the germline V gene. In DNA, the CDR3 is TGTGCCAGCAGCTCACTAGGACTAGCGGGCCCTGGAGAGCAGTTCTTC. Its translation is CASSSLGLAGPGEQFF.